A selection of T cell receptor beta chains follows, all from one sample in a study of T cell responses to AZD1222 COVID-19 vaccine. The data were produced by immunoSEQ multiplex PCR, yet TCRdb's version contains in-frame clones alone and is incomplete. The sample records approximately 120,000 clones, 88% being singletons. Here the sequenced sample was peripheral blood, taken on day 0 of AZD1222 vaccination. These TCRs come from an adult in good health. Both conserved end residues are part of each CDR3. The order of the fields is V gene, J gene, CDR3 protein.

>TRBV7-2|TRBJ1-4
CASSLGQGATNEKLFF
>TRBV19|TRBJ2-2
CASSGPGQGYTGELFF
>TRBV29-1|TRBJ2-7
CSAVAGPSYEQYF
>TRBV5-1|TRBJ2-7
CASSLGTGTSGLREQYF
>TRBV6-2/TRBV6-3|TRBJ1-5
CASSQGQGDQPQHF
>TRBV27|TRBJ2-7
CATRGRSSYEQYF
>TRBV7-3|TRBJ2-2
CASRQTYTGELFF
>TRBV27|TRBJ1-2
CASSPGQGRFYGYTF
>TRBV10-1|TRBJ2-4
CASSERLAGVAKNIQYF
>TRBV5-8|TRBJ1-3
CASSSGQSAGNTIYF
>TRBV7-9|TRBJ1-1
CASSRKGAQNTEAFF
>TRBV7-8|TRBJ2-7
CASSPGTSGREPYEQYF
>TRBV27|TRBJ2-1
CASQRQGGEQFF
>TRBV4-1|TRBJ1-5
CASSQNTDQPQHF
>TRBV9|TRBJ1-6
CASSGGDSPLHF
>TRBV2|TRBJ1-5
CASGVRGQGGHQPQHF
>TRBV4-1|TRBJ1-2
CASSQDLPGDGYTF
>TRBV12-3/TRBV12-4|TRBJ2-2
CASRRATGELFF
>TRBV15|TRBJ2-2
CATSRGLAGATGELFF
>TRBV21-1|TRBJ2-7
CASSISSGPYEQYF
>TRBV4-1|TRBJ1-2
CASSQETGYGYTF
>TRBV5-1|TRBJ1-1
CASSFAGQGRTEAFF
>TRBV27|TRBJ2-1
CASTSGTSAYNEQFF